A single sample is the source of the 20 T cell receptor beta chains below, sequenced in a study of cytomegalovirus exposure and HLA in healthy donors. Use of 60 Vbeta and 13 Jbeta primers characterized the PCR. TCRdb's copy holds only in-frame clones and misses some; the assay was immunoSEQ multiplex PCR. The sample gives 95,000 to 150,000 clones, 60% to 85% of which show up once; about 2.5% is in the top ten. Sequenced material: PBMCs. These receptors were taken from a woman aged 35 to 49 in good health and CMV-seropositive.

V usage is TRBV6-5 and J usage is TRBJ2-7; D perhaps matches TRBD1 (6 bases). This CDR3 region has 13 residues. Trimming removed 6 bases from V and 4 bases from J, with 13 bases in between. Germline lookup yields CDR1 MNHEY and CDR2 SVGAGI. Here the CDR3 reads CASSSSRGYEQYF. The DNA of the CDR3 is TGTGCCAGCAGCTCCAGTAGGGGGTACGAGCAGTACTTC.

V and J are TRBV19 and TRBJ1-2; D is uncertain. The CDR3 length is 13 residues. Germline lookup yields CDR1 LNHDA and CDR2 SQIVND (reference sequence). V dropped 7 bases and J dropped 4 bases, with 13 bases sitting between them. CDR3 in DNA: TGTGCCAGTACAATAGACGGGATCTATGGCTACACCTTC. Its protein is CASTIDGIYGYTF. Full variable domain (missing parts from reference TRBV19 and TRBJ1-2): DGGITQSPKYLFRKEGQNVTLSCEQNLNHDAMYWYRQDPGQGLRLIYYSQIVNDFQKGDIAEGYSVSREKKESFPLTVTSAQKNPTAFYLCASTIDGIYGYTFGSGTRLTVV.

The table lists this clone with a count of one. The chain is built from TRBV4-3 and TRBJ1-5, with D possibly being TRBD1 (5 bases). Germline V CDR1 and CDR2: LGHNA, YSLEER. CDR3 length: 15 amino acids. V was cut by 0 bases and J by 6 bases, with 12 bases left in between. The CDR3 region has the DNA TGCGCCAGCAGCCAAGATTTCCAGGGCACTCAGCCCCAGCATTTT. Its protein is CASSQDFQGTQPQHF.

The chain joins TRBV13 to TRBJ2-2; 10 bases agree with TRBD2. Germline CDR1 reads PRHDT; CDR2 reads FYEKMQ (reference sequence). The V segment lost 5 bases and the J segment 1 base; nucleotides outside the gene matches: 4. The CDR3 loop spans 16 amino acids. DNA of the CDR3: TGTGCCAGCAGCCCGGCTAGCGGGAGGAACACCGGGGAGCTGTTTTTT. It encodes CASSPASGRNTGELFF.

The J gene is TRBJ2-1, the V gene TRBV25-1; TRBD1 might be the D (6 bases). Trimming took off 5 bases at V and 8 bases at J, with 13 bases between the two ends. Germline V gene data show CDR1 as MGHDK and CDR2 as SYGVNS. The length of the CDR3 is 13 residues. The CDR3 sequence is CASSPQGRDEQFF. CDR3 DNA sequence: TGTGCCAGCAGTCCACAGGGTCGGGATGAGCAGTTCTTC. Based on the CDR3 plus reference TRBV25-1 and TRBJ2-1, the full variable domain is EADIYQTPRYLVIGTGKKITLECSQTMGHDKMYWYQQDPGMELHLIHYSYGVNSTEKGDLSSESTVSRIRTEHFPLTLESARPSHTSQYLCASSPQGRDEQFFGPGTRLTVL.

The count of this clone is one. This rearrangement joins TRBV6-1 to TRBJ2-1; tentatively, D is TRBD1 (5 bases). This CDR3 comprises 14 residues. Per germline, CDR1 MNHNS and CDR2 SASEGT. The V gene lost 5 bases and the J gene lost 2 bases, with 10 bases spanning the gap. The CDR3 DNA sequence: TGTGCCAGCAGTCCCTCGACAGCCTACAATGAGCAGTTCTTC. It codes for CASSPSTAYNEQFF.

The chain joins TRBV19 to TRBJ1-5; TRBD1 matches at 8 bases. The ends lost 9 bases at V and 0 bases at J; junction bases unmatched: 13. The CDR3 is made up of 17 amino acids. CDR1 LNHDA and CDR2 SQIVND come from the germline V gene (reference sequence). The CDR3: CASRDDRGGNSNQPQHF. The CDR3 DNA follows: TGTGCCAGCAGAGATGACAGGGGAGGAAATAGCAATCAGCCCCAGCATTTT.

This sequence joins TRBV18 and TRBJ2-1, with D perhaps TRBD2 (5 bases). This CDR3 has 16 residues. V lost 2 bases and J 9 bases, leaving 20 bases between the germline ends. Germline-derived CDR1 and CDR2 are KGHSH and LQKENI. The CDR3 protein is CASSPKGSSKLGEQFF. Here the CDR3 DNA reads TGTGCCAGCTCACCAAAAGGGTCTAGCAAGTTGGGTGAGCAGTTCTTC.

The genes are TRBV2 and TRBJ1-2, with D possibly being TRBD1 (6 bases). CDR3 length: 14 amino acids. The ends were cut back, 4 bases at V and 2 bases at J, with 11 bases in the middle. Germline loops: CDR1 SNHLY, CDR2 FYNNEI. The CDR3 is CASSAATGNYGYTF. The CDR3 nucleotides are TGTGCCAGCAGTGCAGCGACAGGAAACTATGGCTACACCTTC.

The chain carries TRBV5-6 and TRBJ2-1; possible D gene TRBD2, 6 bases. Germline V gene data show CDR1 as SGHDT and CDR2 as YYEEEE. V lost 5 bases and J 6 bases, leaving 18 bases between the germline ends. This CDR3 has 15 amino acids. DNA of the CDR3: TGTGCCAGCAGAACCACTGGGCGGAGGGCCAATGAGCAGTTCTTC. This encodes CASRTTGRRANEQFF. Full variable domain (outside the CDR3, taken from reference TRBV5-6 and TRBJ2-1): DAGVTQSPTHLIKTRGQQVTLRCSPKSGHDTVSWYQQALGQGPQFIFQYYEEEERQRGNFPDRFSGHQFPNYSSELNVNALLLGDSALYLCASRTTGRRANEQFFGPGTRLTVL.

A word on this clone: Other nucleotide sequences in the sample specify the same CDR3. The chain is built from TRBV29-1 and TRBJ1-5, with D hard to call. The V gene lost 6 bases and the J gene lost 2 bases, with 11 bases spanning the gap. The CDR3 consists of 13 residues. The germline gives CDR1 SQVTM, CDR2 ANQGSEA. The CDR3 DNA reads TGCAGCGTGGGAGGCGGCGGCAATCAGCCCCAGCATTTT. Its translation: CSVGGGGNQPQHF.

This clone has just a few counts. The chain carries TRBV7-6 and TRBJ2-5; 8 positions agree with TRBD1. The CDR3 length is 15 residues. Germline CDR1 reads SGHVS; CDR2 reads FNYEAQ. J gave up 4 bases and V 5 bases, and 9 bases lay outside the gene matches. As DNA, the CDR3 is TGTGCCAGCAGCCCACGGACAGGGTGGGGAGAGACCCAGTACTTC. Residues: CASSPRTGWGETQYF.

V usage is TRBV4-1 and J usage is TRBJ2-7; D uncertain. Trimming pared 1 base from V and 2 bases from J, leaving 9 bases between. CDR1 and CDR2 from the germline V gene are MGHRA and YSYEKL. The CDR3 loop spans 14 amino acids. The DNA for the CDR3 is TGCGCCAGCAGCCAAGCTCCCGGAGCCTACGAGCAGTACTTC. This sequence encodes CASSQAPGAYEQYF.

This clone was observed once. The V call is TRBV27, the J call TRBJ2-2; tentatively, D is TRBD2 (6 bases). The CDR3 is 13 residues long. Germline CDR1 reads MNHEY; CDR2 reads SMNVEV (reference sequence). V dropped 3 bases and J dropped 7 bases, with 9 bases sitting between them. The DNA for the CDR3 is TGTGCCAGCAGTTTGTGGGGGGTCGGGGAGCTGTTTTTT. This translates into CASSLWGVGELFF.

This clone was counted a few times. The CDR3 DNA reads TGTGCCAGCAGCTTAGAGGAGGCTAGCGGGGGGCTACAAGAGACCCAGTACTTC. As protein: CASSLEEASGGLQETQYF. V gene TRBV11-3 combines with J gene TRBJ2-5; TRBD2 aligns across 11 bases. Germline V CDR1 and CDR2: SGHNT, YENEEA. The CDR3 runs to 18 residues. The V segment lost 0 bases and the J segment 2 bases; nucleotides outside the gene matches: 8.

V and J are TRBV5-1 and TRBJ1-1; 7 positions match TRBD1. The V and J ends lost 4 bases and 4 bases, in that order; junction bases with no gene match: 13. Germline V gene data show CDR1 as SGHRS and CDR2 as YFSETQ. The CDR3 length is 16 residues. The CDR3 DNA follows: TGCGCCAGCAGCCCGAATACAGGGGACGGTTCCACTGAAGCTTTCTTT. Protein sequence: CASSPNTGDGSTEAFF.

The rearrangement uses TRBV30 and TRBJ1-5, with unresolved D. Trimming removed 3 bases at V and 5 bases at J, with 11 bases between. CDR3 length: 13 amino acids. CDR1 and CDR2 (germline): GTSNPN, SVGIG (reference sequence). The CDR3 sequence is CAWSPGSDQPQHF. The CDR3 nucleotides read TGTGCCTGGAGCCCGGGGAGTGATCAGCCCCAGCATTTT. The full variable domain, its missing parts supplied by reference TRBV30 and TRBJ1-5, is SQTIHQWPATLVQPVGSPLSLECTVEGTSNPNLYWYRQAAGRGLQLLFYSVGIGQISSEVPQNLSASRPQDRQFILSSKKLLLSDSGFYLCAWSPGSDQPQHFGDGTRLSIL.

The V and J genes are TRBV30 and TRBJ1-3; D remains unclear. V gave up 4 bases and J gave up 3 bases, with 4 bases separating them. CDR1 is GTSNPN and CDR2 is SVGIG in the germline V gene (reference sequence). The CDR3 consists of 11 residues. The CDR3 loop reads CAWTYGNTIYF. The DNA for the CDR3 is TGTGCCTGGACTTATGGAAACACCATATATTTT.

Concerning this clone itself: An end of the junction differs from the germline gene, which may be a read error. The chain has TRBV7-7 and TRBJ2-3; D uncertain. CDR3 length: 12 residues. Germline lookup yields CDR1 SSHAT and CDR2 FNYEAQ (reference sequence). The CDR3 nucleotides read TGTGCTAGCAGCCCCATAGCAGATACGCAGTATTTT. This codes for CASSPIADTQYF. Drawing the rest from reference TRBV7-7 and TRBJ2-3, the complete variable domain is GAGVSQSPRYKVTKRGQDVTLRCDPISSHATLYWYQQALGQGPEFLTYFNYEAQPDKSGLPSDRFSAERPEGSISTLTIQRTEQRDSAMYRCASSPIADTQYFGPGTRLTVL.

The rearrangement links TRBV27 to TRBJ1-5; possible D gene TRBD1, 5 bases. This CDR3 has 15 residues. Germline CDR1 reads MNHEY; CDR2 reads SMNVEV (reference sequence). V was trimmed by 2 bases and J by 4 bases, leaving 12 bases between them. The CDR3 reads CASSLGGGRNQPQHF. The CDR3 nucleotides read TGTGCCAGCAGTTTAGGTGGGGGGAGAAATCAGCCCCAGCATTTT.